A selection of T cell receptor beta chains follows, all from one sample in a study of early T cells in non-severe SARS-CoV-2 infection. MiXCR was run by TCRdb on the 5' RACE reads, yielding one entry per CDR3 protein. The table includes around 55,000 distinct CDR3 sequences, about 12% detected once. The source material was whole blood. The receptors originated from an adult who was a healthcare worker with PCR-confirmed SARS-CoV-2 infection or an uninfected control (not recorded which). Each CDR3 is given with its conserved first and last residue. D genes are given only for firm matches. Clone sizes are given selectively: once, few, many, or a class where the clone is expanded.

>TRBV12-3/TRBV12-4|18|TRBD2|TRBJ2-3|.
CASATSGGPHYLTDTQYF
TGTGCCAGCGCGACTAGCGGGGGCCCTCACTATCTCACAGATACGCAGTATTTT
>TRBV27|13|.|TRBJ1-2|few
CASSFGFGKGYTF
TGTGCCAGCAGTTTCGGTTTTGGAAAGGGCTACACCTTC
>TRBV3-1|15|.|TRBJ2-5|few
CASSQDGARRETQYF
TGTGCCAGCAGCCAAGATGGGGCTAGAAGAGAGACCCAGTACTTC
>TRBV18|16|TRBD2|TRBJ2-1|many
CASSRTSGGAYNEQFF
TGTGCCAGCTCCCGGACTAGCGGGGGCGCCTACAATGAGCAGTTCTTC
>TRBV19|16|.|TRBJ2-1|.
CASSIRVGAGNNEQFF
TGTGCCAGTAGTATCCGCGTCGGTGCGGGGAACAATGAGCAGTTCTTC
>TRBV7-2|11|.|TRBJ1-2|.
CASTPLYGYTF
TGTGCCAGCACCCCCCTCTATGGCTACACCTTC
>TRBV7-2|18|.|TRBJ1-2|few
CASSSRQALEDWAGGYTF
TGTGCCAGCAGCTCCCGACAGGCCCTTGAGGATTGGGCGGGAGGCTACACCTTC
>TRBV2|14|.|TRBJ1-1|many
CASSVSRGNTEAFF
TGTGCCAGCAGTGTGAGCCGAGGAAACACTGAAGCTTTCTTT
>TRBV5-1|15|.|TRBJ1-6|.
CASSSSQGFNSPLHF
TGCGCCAGCAGCTCTTCGCAGGGATTTAATTCACCCCTCCACTTT
>TRBV12-5|14|TRBD1|TRBJ1-1|many
CASGLNRGNTEAFF
TGTGCTAGTGGTCTCAACAGGGGGAACACTGAAGCTTTCTTT
>TRBV20-1|16|TRBD1|TRBJ1-6|.
CSAEVEQGKGNSPLHF
TGCAGTGCCGAGGTGGAACAGGGGAAGGGTAATTCACCCCTCCACTTT
>TRBV29-1|11|.|TRBJ2-5|.
CSVVKRETQYF
TGCAGCGTTGTGAAGCGAGAGACCCAGTACTTC
>TRBV2|15|.|TRBJ1-6|few
CASSERAVDNSPLHF
TGTGCCAGCAGTGAAAGGGCGGTGGATAATTCACCCCTCCACTTT